Listed below are T cell receptor beta chains from one sample, sequenced in a study of vaccination effects on CD4 cells after COVID-19. Data came from immunoSEQ multiplex PCR; TCRdb stores just in-frame clones and leaves some out. The repertoire holds 20,000 to 25,000 clones, with less than 85% as singletons. Antigens for these TCRs are unknown. The sample was CD4+ T cells from PBMCs cultured with a peptide pool, taken before COVID-19 vaccination. The receptors were gathered from a human donor who had a prior SARS-CoV-2 infection. Each CDR3 is given with its conserved first and last residue. D genes are given only for firm matches. Part of the rows lack a size; the others show once, few, many or a class for expanded clones.

DNA: TGTGCCAGCAGTTACTCCCAGCTGATAGATACGCAGTATTTT; CDR3: CASSYSQLIDTQYF; J: TRBJ2-3; size: .; D: .; V: TRBV6-2/TRBV6-3
DNA: TGTGCCTGGAGTGCGACAGCCAAAAGGGAAAAACTGTTTTTT; CDR3: CAWSATAKREKLFF; J: TRBJ1-4; size: .; D: .; V: TRBV30
DNA: TGTGCCAGCTCACCAAGTAGTCGGTCCGACGAGCAGTACTTC; CDR3: CASSPSSRSDEQYF; J: TRBJ2-7; size: few; D: .; V: TRBV18
DNA: TGTGCCAGCAGTGGGGGGCCCAAAAACATTCAGTACTTC; CDR3: CASSGGPKNIQYF; J: TRBJ2-4; size: .; D: .; V: TRBV2
DNA: TGTGCCAGCAGCGTAGGACTAGCGGGAACCTACAATGAGCAGTTCTTC; CDR3: CASSVGLAGTYNEQFF; J: TRBJ2-1; size: .; D: TRBD2; V: TRBV9
DNA: TGTGCCAGCAGCTTGGTTTGGGGGGATGAGCAGTTCTTC; CDR3: CASSLVWGDEQFF; J: TRBJ2-1; size: .; D: .; V: TRBV5-5
DNA: TGTGCCCAGATTCGGGACCTGAACACCGGGGAGCTGTTTTTT; CDR3: CAQIRDLNTGELFF; J: TRBJ2-2; size: .; D: .; V: TRBV2
DNA: TGTGCCAGCAGCTTTGGACAGGGGAACACTGAAGCTTTCTTT; CDR3: CASSFGQGNTEAFF; J: TRBJ1-1; size: few; D: TRBD1; V: TRBV3-1/TRBV3-2
DNA: TGCGCCAGCAGCGGGGAGGGGGCAACTAATGAAAAACTGTTTTTT; CDR3: CASSGEGATNEKLFF; J: TRBJ1-4; size: .; D: .; V: TRBV5-1
DNA: TGTGCCAGCAGCTTGGCCGACAGGTATAATGAAAAACTGTTTTTT; CDR3: CASSLADRYNEKLFF; J: TRBJ1-4; size: .; D: .; V: TRBV5-5
DNA: TGTGCCAGCAGCCAATTTTTGGGTGGTCGTGCCAATGAGCAGTTCTTC; CDR3: CASSQFLGGRANEQFF; J: TRBJ2-1; size: .; D: .; V: TRBV3-1/TRBV3-2
DNA: TGTGCCAGCAGTTCAAGCGGAGACTCCTACGAGCAGTACTTC; CDR3: CASSSSGDSYEQYF; J: TRBJ2-7; size: .; D: .; V: TRBV6-6
DNA: TGTGCCAGCAGCTCCCTGGGGGGCTACAATGAGCAGTTCTTC; CDR3: CASSSLGGYNEQFF; J: TRBJ2-1; size: .; D: .; V: TRBV7-3
DNA: TGTGCCAGCAGCTATCACGCGCGGCAGGGAGATGGCTACACCTTC; CDR3: CASSYHARQGDGYTF; J: TRBJ1-2; size: few; D: .; V: TRBV7-8
DNA: TGTGCCAGCAGTTTGGCAGGGGGGATCTCCTACGAGCAGTACTTC; CDR3: CASSLAGGISYEQYF; J: TRBJ2-7; size: few; D: .; V: TRBV28
DNA: TGTGCCAGCAGTGGGTATGGGTTAGACATTCAGTACTTC; CDR3: CASSGYGLDIQYF; J: TRBJ2-4; size: .; D: .; V: TRBV2
DNA: TGTGCCAGCAGTTCTAGCGGGAGCCCTTACAATGAGCAGTTCTTC; CDR3: CASSSSGSPYNEQFF; J: TRBJ2-1; size: .; D: TRBD2; V: TRBV7-3
DNA: TGCGCCAGCCGACCGACAGGGACCAGCTCTGGAAACACCATATATTTT; CDR3: CASRPTGTSSGNTIYF; J: TRBJ1-3; size: .; D: TRBD1; V: TRBV5-1
DNA: TGTGCCAGCAGGGGTAGACAGTACCACGTATACCCCACAGATACGCAGTATTTT; CDR3: CASRGRQYHVYPTDTQYF; J: TRBJ2-3; size: .; D: .; V: TRBV27
DNA: TGTGCCAGCTCAACGACAGAGAACACTGAAGCTTTCTTT; CDR3: CASSTTENTEAFF; J: TRBJ1-1; size: once; D: .; V: TRBV18
DNA: TGCGCCAGCAGCCAAGATAAAATAGAGGCCCTAAACACCGGGGAGCTGTTTTTT; CDR3: CASSQDKIEALNTGELFF; J: TRBJ2-2; size: .; D: .; V: TRBV4-3
DNA: TGTGCCAGCAGCTTGGCTCTAGCGGAGCAGTTCTTC; CDR3: CASSLALAEQFF; J: TRBJ2-1; size: few; D: .; V: TRBV5-5
DNA: TGTGCCAGCAGCGTAGGGCGGGGTCAAGAGACCCAGTACTTC; CDR3: CASSVGRGQETQYF; J: TRBJ2-5; size: .; D: .; V: TRBV9
DNA: TGTGCCAGCAGTACCAAAGTCACAGATACGCAGTATTTT; CDR3: CASSTKVTDTQYF; J: TRBJ2-3; size: few; D: .; V: TRBV25-1
DNA: TGTGCCAGCAGCGCCTTGGCAGGGCGCTCTGGAAACACCATATATTTT; CDR3: CASSALAGRSGNTIYF; J: TRBJ1-3; size: .; D: .; V: TRBV7-6
DNA: TGTGCCAGCAGCTCATCTGTAGGACCGGGGGGCTACACCTTC; CDR3: CASSSSVGPGGYTF; J: TRBJ1-2; size: .; D: .; V: TRBV11-3
DNA: TGTGCCAGTAGCCCCTCGGAGGGGGCGCGGGAGACCCAGTACTTC; CDR3: CASSPSEGARETQYF; J: TRBJ2-5; size: .; D: .; V: TRBV19
DNA: TGTGCCAGCAGCCCCACAGGGGGCTATGGCTACACCTTC; CDR3: CASSPTGGYGYTF; J: TRBJ1-2; size: few; D: TRBD1; V: TRBV7-3
DNA: TGTGCCAGTAGTATCGGGTGGAAGAGCTCCTATAATTCACCCCTCCACTTT; CDR3: CASSIGWKSSYNSPLHF; J: TRBJ1-6; size: .; D: .; V: TRBV19
DNA: TGTGCCAGTAGTATCGGAGGATATGGTGAAGCTTTCTTT; CDR3: CASSIGGYGEAFF; J: TRBJ1-1; size: few; D: .; V: TRBV19
DNA: TGTGCCAGTAGTATAGACCGGGACAGGGGGACCTACGAGCAGTACTTC; CDR3: CASSIDRDRGTYEQYF; J: TRBJ2-7; size: few; D: TRBD1; V: TRBV19
DNA: TGCGCCAGCAGCTTGGCCCCAGGGGCGGAGACCCAGTACTTC; CDR3: CASSLAPGAETQYF; J: TRBJ2-5; size: .; D: .; V: TRBV5-1
DNA: TGTGCCAGTAGACCCGACAGGGGGAGGTTGTATGGCTACACCTTC; CDR3: CASRPDRGRLYGYTF; J: TRBJ1-2; size: .; D: TRBD1; V: TRBV19
DNA: TGTGCCAGCAGTCCCGTAGCGGGATTGCAGTACTTC; CDR3: CASSPVAGLQYF; J: TRBJ2-7; size: medium-sized; D: TRBD2; V: TRBV6-5
DNA: TGCAGTGCTAGTAAAGTTAGAGAAGAGACCCAGTACTTC; CDR3: CSASKVREETQYF; J: TRBJ2-5; size: once; D: .; V: TRBV20-1
DNA: TGCGCCAGCAGCCGAGGTAGTTCTGGAAACACCATATATTTT; CDR3: CASSRGSSGNTIYF; J: TRBJ1-3; size: .; D: .; V: TRBV4-3
DNA: TGCGCCAGCAGCTTAGGAGCTACAGGCACCGGGGAGCTGTTTTTT; CDR3: CASSLGATGTGELFF; J: TRBJ2-2; size: medium-sized; D: .; V: TRBV5-1
DNA: TGTGCCAGCAGCCTCCTGGGCGAGACCCAGTACTTC; CDR3: CASSLLGETQYF; J: TRBJ2-5; size: .; D: .; V: TRBV28
DNA: TGTGCCAGCAGCTTAGGTCGACTAGCGAATTCCTACGAGCAGTACTTC; CDR3: CASSLGRLANSYEQYF; J: TRBJ2-7; size: .; D: TRBD2; V: TRBV11-3
DNA: TGTGCCAGCAGCGGACAGGGGACGGGAAACACCATATATTTT; CDR3: CASSGQGTGNTIYF; J: TRBJ1-3; size: few; D: TRBD1; V: TRBV2
DNA: TGTGCCAGCAGCATAGGACAGGACCTCGGCTACACCTTC; CDR3: CASSIGQDLGYTF; J: TRBJ1-2; size: .; D: TRBD1; V: TRBV7-2
DNA: TGCGCCAGCAGCCAGTGGGCTAGCGGACCGGTTGATACGCAGTATTTT; CDR3: CASSQWASGPVDTQYF; J: TRBJ2-3; size: .; D: TRBD2; V: TRBV4-3
DNA: TGTGCCACCAGTCACGTAGCGGGAGGGCCTGGGTACAATGAGCAGTTCTTC; CDR3: CATSHVAGGPGYNEQFF; J: TRBJ2-1; size: .; D: TRBD2; V: TRBV24-1
DNA: TGCAGTGCTAGTTATGGGCTAGCGGGGGCGAGAGATACGCAGTATTTT; CDR3: CSASYGLAGARDTQYF; J: TRBJ2-3; size: few; D: TRBD2; V: TRBV20-1
DNA: TGTGCCACCAGTGATCCAGCGGGGGATTCCTACAATGAGCAGTTCTTC; CDR3: CATSDPAGDSYNEQFF; J: TRBJ2-1; size: .; D: TRBD2; V: TRBV24-1
DNA: TGTGCCAGCAGCTTAGGGGGTCGGTGGAACACTGAAGCTTTCTTT; CDR3: CASSLGGRWNTEAFF; J: TRBJ1-1; size: .; D: .; V: TRBV7-2
DNA: TGTGCCAGCAGCCCCACGTTGGGGGCCTGGGGCTACACCTTC; CDR3: CASSPTLGAWGYTF; J: TRBJ1-2; size: .; D: .; V: TRBV7-2
DNA: TGTGCCAGCAGCCTAGGACCAGGGGGCACTGAAGCTTTCTTT; CDR3: CASSLGPGGTEAFF; J: TRBJ1-1; size: .; D: TRBD1; V: TRBV7-3
DNA: TGTGCCAGCAGCCAAGGTCTGACTCGCGTGGATACGCAGTATTTT; CDR3: CASSQGLTRVDTQYF; J: TRBJ2-3; size: .; D: .; V: TRBV14
DNA: TGTGCCAGCCTGGAGATTGGGCACACTGAAGCTTTCTTT; CDR3: CASLEIGHTEAFF; J: TRBJ1-1; size: few; D: .; V: TRBV7-9
DNA: TGTGCCAAGAGGGGGCCGACTGCCTACGAGCAGTACTTC; CDR3: CAKRGPTAYEQYF; J: TRBJ2-7; size: .; D: TRBD1; V: TRBV11-3
DNA: TGCGCCAGCAGCCCCCACCCTAATGAAAAACTGTTTTTT; CDR3: CASSPHPNEKLFF; J: TRBJ1-4; size: .; D: .; V: TRBV5-1
DNA: TGTGCCAGCAGCTTAGGGTTAAGTCTACAAGAGACCCAGTACTTC; CDR3: CASSLGLSLQETQYF; J: TRBJ2-5; size: .; D: .; V: TRBV7-2
DNA: TGTGCCAGCAGCGTAGTGGGAGCCAATGAGCAGTTCTTC; CDR3: CASSVVGANEQFF; J: TRBJ2-1; size: .; D: .; V: TRBV9
DNA: TGTGCCAGCAGCCAAGCCGGGGGGGGGACTACGCACCCCTACGAGCAGTACTTC; CDR3: CASSQAGGGTTHPYEQYF; J: TRBJ2-7; size: .; D: TRBD2; V: TRBV4-2
DNA: TGTGCCAGCAGCTTTGGACAGGGATATTTAACAGATGGCCAGCCCCAGCATTTT; CDR3: CASSFGQGYLTDGQPQHF; J: TRBJ1-5; size: .; D: TRBD1; V: TRBV5-6
DNA: TGTGCCAGCAGCTTATGGCCCACTGAAGCTTTCTTT; CDR3: CASSLWPTEAFF; J: TRBJ1-1; size: .; D: .; V: TRBV5-4
DNA: TGTGCCAGTAGTAGACAGAATTACGAAGCTTTCTTT; CDR3: CASSRQNYEAFF; J: TRBJ1-1; size: once; D: .; V: TRBV19
DNA: TGTGCCATCAGTGAGTACTCGGCCGGGGCCAATGGCTACACCTTC; CDR3: CAISEYSAGANGYTF; J: TRBJ1-2; size: .; D: .; V: TRBV10-3
DNA: TGTGCCAGCAGCTTGGGCGGGTCCACCGGGGAGCTGTTTTTT; CDR3: CASSLGGSTGELFF; J: TRBJ2-2; size: few; D: .; V: TRBV7-3